The T cell receptor (beta chain) under discussion was sequenced for a study of blood T cell repertoires in COVID-19. Per the authors' pipeline: Amplification with reference gene primers provided the estimates of nucleated cell counts. Repertoires were generated with immunoSEQ multiplex PCR, while TCRdb's copy carries only in-frame clones and drops some. Clone size and the V and J calls come from that table; the DNA yielded D and trimming. The sample contains 270,000 or so clones, 86% of which appear only once. Participant age was roughly 18 to 90 years, and participants resided in around 24 US areas. This clone has only one observation. V dropped 1 base and J dropped 7 bases, with 7 bases sitting between them. Germline V gene data show CDR1 as MGHRA and CDR2 as YSYEKL. The CDR3 sequence is 13 residues long.

Source material: PBMCs or T cells enriched from blood (not recorded which). The V and J genes are TRBV4-1 and TRBJ2-2, with D hard to call. This TCR was sampled from a woman aged 18-29 years who had recovered from COVID-19. The DNA of the CDR3 is TGCGCCAGCAGCCAAGCTACCGACGGGGAGCTGTTTTTT. Protein: CASSQATDGELFF.